This T cell receptor (beta chain) was sequenced for a study of blood T cell repertoires in COVID-19. For the study at large: Samples taken during acute and convalescent COVID-19 were collected in the United States, Italy and Spain.

V lost 5 bases to trimming and J lost 4 bases, with 18 bases between them. The CDR3 sequence is 15 residues long. Germline values: CDR1 SNHLY, CDR2 FYNNEI. As handled by the study authors: Amplification of reference gene primers was used by the study to estimate nucleated cell counts. Sequenced by immunoSEQ multiplex PCR; TCRdb stores in-frame clones only, minus some. For V, J and clone size, that table is used; D and trimming come from the DNA. The sample carries over 150,000 clones, around 87% recorded once. While infection was still active, Seattle patients were enrolled and then followed longitudinally.

The specimen sequenced was peripheral blood. V gene TRBV2 combines with J gene TRBJ2-7; no clear D gene. This clonotype was sampled from a woman aged 70-85 years with COVID-19, enrolled during active disease. The CDR3 DNA follows: TGTGCCAGCAGTAAAAGACAAGGATCCGTTTACGAGCAGTACTTC. The encoded protein is CASSKRQGSVYEQYF.